This entry is about one T cell receptor (beta chain). The record originates from a study of T cell clonotyping in hematopoietic cell transplantation. The V gene end was trimmed by 4 bases and the J gene end by 2 bases; junction bases not matched to a gene: 5. Germline CDR1 is LNHNV and CDR2 is YYDKDF (reference sequence). This CDR3 comprises 14 residues. Sequenced by immunoSEQ multiplex PCR; TCRdb stores in-frame clones only, minus some. The table shows under 9,500 clones, with roughly 85% occurring only once. The TCR sequence derives from a female patient younger than 45 who had an allogeneic stem cell transplant, so the T cells may come from the graft donor. Some clones in this sample may be carry-over from other donors' samples. V usage is TRBV15 and J usage is TRBJ2-7, with 7 bases that match TRBD1. The starting material was PBMCs, obtained 180 days after allogeneic stem cell transplant. Here the CDR3 DNA reads TGTGCCACCAGCAACCCGGGACAGCCCTACGAGCAGTACTTC. Translated, it gives CATSNPGQPYEQYF.